The source of this T cell receptor beta chain is a study of spatial heterogeneity in lung cancer. General study results and limits: Circulating ubiquitous expanded tumor TCRs were observed more frequently at resection than at follow-up.

Using its own MiXCR run on the 5' RACE reads, TCRdb lists one record per CDR3 protein. The sample comprises 20,000 to 30,000 distinct CDR3 sequences, approximately 4.8% of which are singletons, and under 6.5% rests with the top ten. Stated time point: sample taken at primary tumor resection. Unsorted tumor, nontumor lung tissue or cryopreserved PBMC supplied the whole RNA. This clonotype has a handful of counts. What it recognizes is unknown. Germline V CDR1 and CDR2: ENHRY, SYGVKD. The CDR3 totals 13 residues. V lost 8 bases, J lost 4 bases, and 8 bases stayed unmatched. The sequencing here drew on PBMCs, taken at surgery. The chain uses TRBV10-3 and TRBJ2-7, with TRBD1 identical over 7 bases. This sequence was found in a male donor with early-stage non-small cell lung cancer. The CDR3 nucleotides read TGTGCCATCGGTACGGACAGGCGGTACGAGCAGTACTTC. It specifies CAIGTDRRYEQYF.